A single sample gave rise to the 26 T cell receptor beta chains below, sequenced in a study of T cell repertoires in cytomegalovirus infection. Their antigen targets remain unknown. TCRdb re-analysed the reads in MiXCR, keeping a single row per CDR3 protein. The sample consists of some 920,000 distinct CDR3 sequences, 30% to 40% of them appearing once. This specimen consisted of cultured CD8+ T cells from PBMCs, obtained from culture after CMV antigen stimulation. These receptors were collected from a human donor in good health (CMV status not recorded). Some clones in this sample may be carry-over from other donors' samples.

The sample holds many counts of this clonotype. The chain is built from TRBV2 and TRBJ1-1; D possibly corresponds to TRBD1 (6 bases). Deletions cut 6 bases from V and 1 base from J, with 6 bases between. Germline values: CDR1 SNHLY, CDR2 FYNNEI. The CDR3 is 12 residues long. The CDR3 DNA is TGTGCCAGCAGGGACAGGAACACTGAAGCTTTCTTT. Residues: CASRDRNTEAFF.

This clonotype was observed a few times. The chain uses TRBV7-9 and TRBJ2-1; 8 positions agree with TRBD1. CDR3 length: 14 amino acids. V dropped 5 bases and J dropped 8; count of bases not matched to a gene: 8. Germline values: CDR1 SEHNR, CDR2 FQNEAQ (reference sequence). CDR3 in DNA: TGTGCCAGCAGCCGACCGTTACAGGGGGATGAGCAGTTCTTC. It is translated as CASSRPLQGDEQFF. The full variable domain, its missing parts supplied by reference TRBV7-9 and TRBJ2-1, is DTGVSQNPRHKITKRGQNVTFRCDPISEHNRLYWYRQTLGQGPEFLTYFQNEAQLEKSRLLSDRFSAERPKGSFSTLEIQRTEQGDSAMYLCASSRPLQGDEQFFGPGTRLTVL.

This clonotype was observed many times. V is TRBV7-8 and J is TRBJ2-1, with D perhaps TRBD2 (6 bases). The CDR3 covers 16 residues. V dropped 5 bases and J dropped 2 bases, with 16 bases sitting between them. Germline V gene data show CDR1 as SGHVS and CDR2 as FQNEAQ. The chain's CDR3 is CASSPNTGEAYNEQFF. The CDR3 region has the DNA TGTGCCAGCAGCCCAAACACGGGGGAAGCCTACAATGAGCAGTTCTTC. Drawing the rest from reference TRBV7-8 and TRBJ2-1, the complete variable domain is GAGVSQSPRYKVAKRGQDVALRCDPISGHVSLFWYQQALGQGPEFLTYFQNEAQLDKSGLPSDRFFAERPEGSVSTLKIQRTQQEDSAVYLCASSPNTGEAYNEQFFGPGTRLTVL.

This clonotype was observed many times. The genes are TRBV27 and TRBJ2-1; 9 positions match TRBD2. The CDR3 is made up of 15 amino acids. Germline-derived CDR1 and CDR2 are MNHEY and SMNVEV (reference sequence). The J segment lost 4 bases and the V segment lost 6 bases, leaving 7 bases of the junction unmatched. CDR3 sequence reads: CASSLSGGTYNEQFF. The CDR3 bases are TGTGCCAGCAGCTTAAGCGGGGGGACTTACAATGAGCAGTTCTTC.

This rearrangement joins TRBV12-3 or TRBV12-4 to TRBJ2-7; D gene uncertain. CDR3 length equals 14 residues. V lost 2 bases, J lost 3 bases, and 11 bases lay in between. The CDR3 DNA reads TGTGCCAGCAGTTTAACGGAAGGTGGCTACGAGCAGTACTTC. Translation gives CASSLTEGGYEQYF.

This chain connects TRBV18 to TRBJ2-3; TRBD1 matches 8 bases. CDR3 length: 15 amino acids. Trimming cost V 3 bases and J 5 bases; bases outside gene matches: 7. Looked up from germline, CDR1 is KGHSH and CDR2 is LQKENI. CDR3 sequence reads: CASSPTGGIRDTQYF. CDR3 DNA sequence: TGTGCCAGCTCACCCACAGGGGGGATACGAGATACGCAGTATTTT.

V usage is TRBV6-2 or TRBV6-3 and J usage is TRBJ2-3, with 11 positions matching TRBD2. CDR3 length: 19 residues. Germline loops: CDR1 MNHEY, CDR2 SVGEGT. Trimming removed 5 bases from V and 9 bases from J; junction bases left unmatched: 22. In DNA, the CDR3 is TGTGCCAGCAGTCACCGGTCTAGCGGGGGGCCTGGTAGGCGGGAGACGCAGTATTTT. Its protein product is CASSHRSSGGPGRRETQYF.

The sample holds a few counts of this clonotype. V is TRBV19 and J is TRBJ2-1, with TRBD2 matching 9 bases. CDR1 is LNHDA and CDR2 is SQIVND in the germline V gene (reference sequence). V was pared by 5 bases and J by 7 bases, with 9 bases of the junction left unmatched. The CDR3 loop spans 15 amino acids. The CDR3 protein is CASSSSGGFENEQFF. The CDR3 region has the DNA TGTGCCAGTAGTTCCAGCGGGGGGTTTGAAAATGAGCAGTTCTTC. The variable domain in full, with the rest retrieved from reference TRBV19 and TRBJ2-1, is DGGITQSPKYLFRKEGQNVTLSCEQNLNHDAMYWYRQDPGQGLRLIYYSQIVNDFQKGDIAEGYSVSREKKESFPLTVTSAQKNPTAFYLCASSSSGGFENEQFFGPGTRLTVL.

Only a few counts were recorded for this clonotype. The chain uses TRBV7-9 and TRBJ2-1, with D perhaps matching TRBD2 (6 bases). CDR1 and CDR2 (germline): SEHNR, FQNEAQ (reference sequence). This CDR3 comprises 16 residues. The germline V and J ends were trimmed by 2 bases and 3 bases, with 14 bases remaining between them. DNA for the CDR3: TGTGCCAGCAGCTTATTTCGCGGGGCGGTCTACAATGAGCAGTTCTTC. Translating it yields CASSLFRGAVYNEQFF.

This rearrangement joins TRBV5-1 to TRBJ2-3; no clear D. The V end was cut by 4 bases, the J end by 0 bases, with 6 bases between. From germline, CDR1 is SGHRS and CDR2 YFSETQ. The CDR3 runs 13 residues. CDR3 in amino acids: CASSADSTDTQYF. The CDR3 DNA reads TGCGCCAGCAGCGCTGACAGCACAGATACGCAGTATTTT.

This chain links TRBV12-5 with TRBJ2-1, with unresolved D. Germline V gene sequence: CDR1 LGHNT, CDR2 FRNRAP. The CDR3 extends over 12 amino acids. Trimming removed 2 bases from V and 6 bases from J, with 5 bases in between. The CDR3 region has the DNA TGTGCTAGTGGTTTGTCTTTCAATGAGCAGTTCTTC. It specifies CASGLSFNEQFF.

The chain joins TRBV19 to TRBJ2-1; possible D gene TRBD1, 5 bases. V lost 5 bases and J lost 8, with 13 bases in between. The CDR3 spans 13 residues. Per germline, CDR1 LNHDA and CDR2 SQIVND (reference sequence). The CDR3 spells CASSQDWTYEQFF. The CDR3 DNA reads TGTGCCAGTAGTCAAGACTGGACATATGAGCAGTTCTTC.

Many counts were recorded for this clonotype. The V gene is TRBV7-2, the J gene TRBJ2-5; D unclear. V lost 5 bases to trimming and J lost 4 bases, with 17 bases between them. This CDR3 contains 15 residues. Germline V CDR1 and CDR2: SGHTA, FQGNSA. The CDR3 protein is CASSPSGWQSETQYF. The CDR3 bases are TGTGCCAGCAGCCCTAGTGGGTGGCAGTCAGAGACCCAGTACTTC.

This clonotype has more than one count but fewer than ten. The rearrangement links TRBV6-5 to TRBJ1-3; D call uncertain. This CDR3 is 14 amino acids long. Trimming pared 2 bases from V and 4 bases from J, leaving 9 bases between. Germline lookup yields CDR1 MNHEY and CDR2 SVGAGI. In nucleotides, the CDR3 is TGTGCCAGCAGTTACATGGGGAGCGGAAACACCATATATTTT. Its protein product is CASSYMGSGNTIYF.

This clonotype turned up a few times. The rearrangement links TRBV19 to TRBJ2-1; 7 bases agree with TRBD2. This CDR3 has 15 amino acids. Germline loops: CDR1 LNHDA, CDR2 SQIVND (reference sequence). V was pared by 1 base and J by 2 bases, with 2 bases of the junction left unmatched. CDR3 DNA sequence: TGTGCCAGTAGTATAGGAAGCGGGGCCTACAATGAGCAGTTCTTC. It codes for CASSIGSGAYNEQFF. Based on the CDR3 plus reference TRBV19 and TRBJ2-1, the full variable domain is DGGITQSPKYLFRKEGQNVTLSCEQNLNHDAMYWYRQDPGQGLRLIYYSQIVNDFQKGDIAEGYSVSREKKESFPLTVTSAQKNPTAFYLCASSIGSGAYNEQFFGPGTRLTVL.

This clonotype was picked up a small number of times. This CDR3 reads CASGGTGHEQYV. The CDR3 DNA reads TGTGCCAGCGGGGGGACAGGGCATGAGCAGTACGTC. The rearrangement joins TRBV6-2 or TRBV6-3 to TRBJ2-7; 9 nucleotides align to TRBD1. The germline V gene encodes CDR1 MNHEY and CDR2 SVGEGT. Losses at the gene ends were 8 bases for V and 7 bases for J; bases not matched to a gene: 6. The CDR3 is 12 amino acids.

The genes are TRBV4-1 and TRBJ2-1, with 7 bases fitting TRBD2. This CDR3 is 18 amino acids long. The germline gives CDR1 MGHRA, CDR2 YSYEKL. Trimming cost V 2 bases and J 4 bases; bases outside gene matches: 14. The CDR3 region is CASSQTLGLAAEYNEQFF. CDR3 DNA sequence: TGCGCCAGCAGCCAAACCTTGGGGCTAGCGGCGGAATACAATGAGCAGTTCTTC.

V is TRBV7-9 and J is TRBJ2-3, with no clear D. This CDR3 is built from 15 residues. Per the germline V gene, CDR1 is SEHNR and CDR2 is FQNEAQ (reference sequence). V gave up 1 base and J gave up 6 bases, with 14 bases separating them. CDR3 bases: TGTGCCAGCAGCTTAGTAGAGAAGTCCGCGGATACGCAGTATTTT. It specifies CASSLVEKSADTQYF.

A few counts support this clonotype. The V gene is TRBV19, the J gene TRBJ2-2; possibly TRBD1 for D (7 bases). This CDR3 spans 17 amino acids. The V gene lost 4 bases and the J gene lost 0 bases, with 15 bases spanning the gap. CDR1 LNHDA and CDR2 SQIVND come from the germline V gene (reference sequence). CDR3 loop: CASSTWRDRTNTGELFF. The CDR3 bases are TGTGCCAGTAGTACGTGGCGGGACAGAACGAACACCGGGGAGCTGTTTTTT.

This clonotype showed up just a few times. This chain connects TRBV29-1 to TRBJ2-1; no clear D. The CDR3 extends over 15 amino acids. Germline V gene lookup returns CDR1 SQVTM and CDR2 ANQGSEA. Between the trimmed V and J ends, which lost 1 base and 4 bases, there was a span of 14 bases. For the CDR3, the DNA is TGCAGCGTTGAAGGCTCGGAGCAGCCATACAATGAGCAGTTCTTC. Translation: CSVEGSEQPYNEQFF.

On this clonotype itself: A much larger clone is a single base away; this may be a read error. The chain has TRBV7-6 and TRBJ2-2; the D gene is possibly TRBD2 (5 bases). The CDR3 spans 16 residues. Trimming took off 2 bases at V and 1 base at J, with 11 bases between the two ends. Germline V gene data show CDR1 as SGHVS and CDR2 as FNYEAQ. The CDR3 protein is CASSLRLAENTGELFF. In DNA, the CDR3 is TGTGCCAGCAGCTTAAGGCTAGCAGAGAACACCGGGGAGCTGTTTTTT.

With respect to this clonotype: At one end, the junction sequence differs from germline, possibly due to a read error. The CDR3 region is CASSLKGYTGELFF. The CDR3 DNA is TGTGCCAGCAGCTTAAAGGGCTACACCGGGGAACTGTTTTTT. This chain links TRBV7-3 with TRBJ2-2; a weak D match, TRBD2 (5 bases). The CDR3 runs 14 residues. Per the germline V gene, CDR1 is SGHTA and CDR2 is FQGTGA.

The chain uses TRBV7-8 and TRBJ1-4, with a tentative D call TRBD1 (5 bases). The CDR3 is made up of 13 amino acids. Germline V CDR1 and CDR2: SGHVS, FQNEAQ. Trimming shortened V by 5 bases and J by 8 bases, and 12 bases separated the two germline ends. The CDR3 spells CASSPMGEEKLFF. CDR3 bases: TGTGCCAGCAGCCCCATGGGGGAGGAAAAACTGTTTTTT.

The table lists this clonotype with a few counts. The genes are TRBV27 and TRBJ2-3; D unclear. The germline V gene encodes CDR1 MNHEY and CDR2 SMNVEV (reference sequence). With 2 bases removed from V and 1 base from J, the gap between germline ends came to 10 bases. This CDR3 comprises 15 residues. CDR3 nucleotide sequence: TGTGCCAGCAGTTTAGGGATTATTGGCACAGATACGCAGTATTTT. Residues: CASSLGIIGTDTQYF.

This clonotype was seen many times. V and J are TRBV7-9 and TRBJ2-1; the D gene could be TRBD1 or TRBD2 (5 bases each). The V gene's germline CDR1 is SEHNR and CDR2 FQNEAQ (reference sequence). Trimming took off 4 bases at V and 0 bases at J, with 13 bases between the two ends. The CDR3 consists of 16 residues. The CDR3 DNA sequence: TGTGCCAGCAGCTCAACGAGAGGGGCCTCCTACAATGAGCAGTTCTTC. This sequence encodes CASSSTRGASYNEQFF.

The V call is TRBV4-3, the J call TRBJ2-1; D might be TRBD2 (7 bases). With 4 bases removed from V and 6 bases from J, the gap between germline ends came to 16 bases. This CDR3 comprises 15 residues. Germline lookup yields CDR1 LGHNA and CDR2 YSLEER. CDR3 DNA sequence: TGCGCCAGCAGCCCGATAGGGGGGGCAAGCAATGAGCAGTTCTTC. Protein sequence: CASSPIGGASNEQFF.